These 7 T cell receptor beta chains came from one sample sequenced in a study of shared clonotypes between healthy human individuals. CD8 cells classed as naive were CD45RO-negative and positively selected for CCR7, excluding terminally differentiated effector memory CD45RA+ cells. Only in-frame clones appear in the TCRdb table, and some are missing; sequencing was by immunoSEQ multiplex PCR. Here the sample spans about 2 million clones, roughly 94% being singletons. Sequenced: naive CD8+ T cells sorted from blood. The receptors were gathered from a young man in good health.

The gene calls are TRBV5-4 and TRBJ2-7; D perhaps matches TRBD2 (5 bases). The CDR3 has 14 residues. V was clipped by 4 bases and J by 4 bases, with 15 bases between them. Per the germline V gene, CDR1 is SGHNT and CDR2 is YYREEE (reference sequence). For the CDR3, the DNA is TGTGCCAGCAGCCCAACCCCCCGGGATTACGAGCAGTACTTC. It translates to CASSPTPRDYEQYF.

This rearrangement joins TRBV13 to TRBJ2-7; 8 bases are shared with TRBD2. The CDR3 loop spans 13 amino acids. Trimming removed 7 bases from V and 6 bases from J; junction bases left unmatched: 8. From germline, CDR1 is PRHDT and CDR2 FYEKMQ (reference sequence). In DNA, the CDR3 is TGTGCCAGCACCCCCGGACTAGCCCCCGAGCAGTACTTC. This gives the protein CASTPGLAPEQYF. The full variable domain, its missing parts supplied by reference TRBV13 and TRBJ2-7, is AAGVIQSPRHLIKEKRETATLKCYPIPRHDTVYWYQQGPGQDPQFLISFYEKMQSDKGSIPDRFSAQQFSDYHSELNMSSLELGDSALYFCASTPGLAPEQYFGPGTRLTVT.

The chain recombines TRBV6-5 with TRBJ2-7, with a possible D match to TRBD1 (5 bases). The germline CDR1 and CDR2 sequences are MNHEY and SVGAGI. CDR3 length: 12 amino acids. Trimming cost V 4 bases and J 3 bases, with 7 bases left between them. This chain's CDR3 is CASSFQGYEQYF. DNA for the CDR3: TGTGCCAGCAGTTTCCAGGGCTACGAGCAGTACTTC.

In the case of this clone: At the DNA level, this CDR3 is encoded by other sequences in the same sample as well. The CDR3 reads CASSPQGEKLFF. The CDR3 DNA reads TGTGCCAGCTCACCACAGGGTGAAAAACTGTTTTTT. The chain links TRBV18 to TRBJ1-4; D is ambiguous. Between the trimmed V and J ends, which lost 1 base and 7 bases, there was a span of 4 bases. CDR1 and CDR2 from the germline V gene are KGHSH and LQKENI. The CDR3 extends over 12 amino acids. Full variable domain (remainder filled in from reference TRBV18 and TRBJ1-4): NAGVMQNPRHLVRRRGQEARLRCSPMKGHSHVYWYRQLPEEGLKFMVYLQKENIIDESGMPKERFSAEFPKEGPSILRIQQVVRGDSAAYFCASSPQGEKLFFGSGTQLSVL.

The rearrangement uses TRBV27 and TRBJ2-7; perhaps TRBD1 as D (7 bases). V lost 7 bases to trimming and J lost 6 bases, with 19 bases between them. The CDR3 has 14 residues. CDR1 is MNHEY, CDR2 SMNVEV, per germline (reference sequence). This CDR3 reads CASKPDREVGEQYF. CDR3 DNA: TGTGCCAGCAAACCCGACAGGGAGGTCGGCGAGCAGTACTTC.

The V call is TRBV30, the J call TRBJ2-3, with 8 bases identical to TRBD2. The CDR3 runs to 17 residues. V shed 5 bases and J 4 bases; nucleotides not matched to a gene: 17. Looked up from germline, CDR1 is GTSNPN and CDR2 is SVGIG (reference sequence). Written as DNA, the CDR3 is TGTGCCTGGGGGTTGGGACTGGGGCGGGAGGTTGCAGATACGCAGTATTTT. This sequence encodes CAWGLGLGREVADTQYF. The full variable domain, rest sourced from reference TRBV30 and TRBJ2-3, is SQTIHQWPATLVQPVGSPLSLECTVEGTSNPNLYWYRQAAGRGLQLLFYSVGIGQISSEVPQNLSASRPQDRQFILSSKKLLLSDSGFYLCAWGLGLGREVADTQYFGPGTRLTVL.

J is TRBJ2-1 and V is TRBV7-6, with TRBD2 matching over 9 bases. The V segment lost 1 base and the J segment 3 bases; nucleotides outside the gene matches: 10. Germline CDR1 and CDR2: SGHVS and FNYEAQ. The CDR3 has 18 residues. CDR3: CASSLEYVGREGYNEQFF. The CDR3 DNA sequence: TGTGCCAGCAGCTTAGAGTACGTTGGGCGGGAGGGCTACAATGAGCAGTTCTTC.